The text below deals with one T cell receptor beta chain. This sample is drawn from a study of technical replicates of blood from several donors. Measured with immunoSEQ multiplex PCR; TCRdb has only the in-frame clones, and not every one. The sample records approximately 70,000 clones, roughly 89% being singletons. Sequenced input: T cells isolated from PBMCs. The receptor comes from a human donor in good health.

DNA of the CDR3: TGTGCCAGCAGCTTTCAGGGGAAGGAGCAGTACTTC. The encoded protein is CASSFQGKEQYF. This chain uses TRBV11-3 with TRBJ2-7, with a possible D match to TRBD1 (6 bases). V gave up 3 bases and J gave up 7 bases, with 10 bases separating them. Germline CDR1 and CDR2: SGHNT and YENEEA. This CDR3 region has 12 residues.